This TCR beta chain was obtained from a study of early T cells in non-severe SARS-CoV-2 infection. Study overall: Sequenced bulk RNA came from whole blood that was unsorted, and chains were unpaired.

TCRdb re-analysed the 5' RACE reads in MiXCR, keeping a single row per CDR3 protein. Seen here are roughly 100,000 distinct CDR3 sequences, around 15% observed once, and the top ten hold 5% to 7.5%. This CDR3 is 15 amino acids long. Trimming cost V 0 bases and J 1 base, with 9 bases left between them. Germline assignment: CDR1 LGHNA and CDR2 YSLEER. This clonotype was detected only a few times. Sequenced material: whole blood. This TCR was sampled from an adult who was a healthcare worker with PCR-confirmed SARS-CoV-2 infection or an uninfected control (not recorded which). The J gene is TRBJ1-2, the V gene TRBV4-3; D not resolved. CDR3 bases: TGCGCCAGCAGCCAAGATACGGCGAATAACTATGGCTACACCTTC. Amino acid sequence: CASSQDTANNYGYTF.